Each of the 27 T cell receptor beta chains below was sequenced from the same sample in a study of blood T cell repertoires in COVID-19. Repertoires were generated with immunoSEQ multiplex PCR, while TCRdb's copy carries only in-frame clones and drops some. This table has 150,000 to 170,000 clones, roughly 80% appearing once. The sequenced material came from peripheral blood. The receptor source for this set is a woman aged 55 to 70 with COVID-19, enrolled during active disease.

The count of this clone is one. V usage is TRBV6-5 and J usage is TRBJ1-1; 8 nucleotides agree with TRBD1. The CDR3 loop spans 12 amino acids. V shed 6 bases and J 7 bases; nucleotides not matched to a gene: 4. CDR1 and CDR2 from the germline V gene are MNHEY and SVGAGI. The CDR3 nucleotides read TGTGCCAGCAGGGGACAGGCAGTTGAAGCTTTCTTT. Its protein product is CASRGQAVEAFF.

This clone was detected ten times or more. The V call is TRBV4-1, the J call TRBJ1-3; perhaps TRBD1 as D (6 bases). The CDR3 runs to 12 residues. Germline lookup yields CDR1 MGHRA and CDR2 YSYEKL. Trimming removed 0 bases at V and 11 bases at J, with 8 bases between. The CDR3 DNA reads as TGCGCCAGCAGCCAAGAAAACAGGGCCATATATTTT. It codes for CASSQENRAIYF.

The CDR3 coding sequence is TGCGCCAGCAGCTTGGTAGCGGGTAGGACAGATACGCAGTATTTT. Amino acid sequence: CASSLVAGRTDTQYF. This chain links TRBV5-1 with TRBJ2-3, with 7 bases identical to TRBD2. CDR3 length equals 15 residues. With V trimmed by 0 bases and J by 3 bases, 4 bases remained unmatched. CDR1 and CDR2 from the germline V gene are SGHRS and YFSETQ.

This chain connects TRBV7-2 to TRBJ2-7; possibly TRBD2 for D (6 bases). The CDR3 consists of 15 residues. The V end lost 5 bases, the J end lost 4 bases, and 18 bases lay between the germline ends. The germline V gene encodes CDR1 SGHTA and CDR2 FQGNSA. The CDR3 nucleotides read TGTGCCAGCAGCCCAGGGTCGGGACTTACATACGAGCAGTACTTC. Translating gives CASSPGSGLTYEQYF.

The chain recombines TRBV11-3 with TRBJ2-3; TRBD2 agrees at 11 bases. The junction had 6 bases not matched to a gene; V was cut back by 5 bases and J by 2 bases. The length of the CDR3 is 16 residues. Germline CDR1 is SGHNT and CDR2 is YENEEA. CDR3 sequence reads: CASSKGLAEDTDTQYF. In DNA form, the CDR3 reads TGTGCCAGCAGCAAGGGACTAGCGGAAGACACAGATACGCAGTATTTT.

This chain joins TRBV5-1 and TRBJ2-3; a weak D match, TRBD2 (6 bases). Germline loops: CDR1 SGHRS, CDR2 YFSETQ. The CDR3 length is 13 residues. The V end was cut by 4 bases, the J end by 4 bases, with 10 bases between. The DNA of the CDR3 is TGCGCCAGCAGCCGGGGCGGGGCAGATACGCAGTATTTT. Translated: CASSRGGADTQYF.

The genes are TRBV5-1 and TRBJ1-1; 12 bases fit TRBD1. Trimming at V came to 4 bases and at J to 1 base, leaving 14 bases not matched to a gene. This CDR3 has 19 amino acids. Germline assignment: CDR1 SGHRS and CDR2 YFSETQ. CDR3 in amino acids: CASSVGTGGGHLANTEAFF. The CDR3 bases are TGCGCCAGCAGCGTAGGGACAGGGGGCGGCCACTTGGCGAACACTGAAGCTTTCTTT.

The CDR3 region is CASSFRVNTEAFF. The CDR3 DNA follows: TGCGCCAGCAGCTTCAGGGTGAACACTGAAGCTTTCTTT. The chain couples TRBV5-1 to TRBJ1-1, with D possibly TRBD1 on 5 matching bases. The CDR3 is 13 amino acids. The germline V gene encodes CDR1 SGHRS and CDR2 YFSETQ. The V and J ends lost 2 bases and 0 bases respectively, with 5 bases between them. The full variable domain, completed using reference TRBV5-1 and TRBJ1-1, is KAGVTQTPRYLIKTRGQQVTLSCSPISGHRSVSWYQQTPGQGLQFLFEYFSETQRNKGNFPGRFSGRQFSNSRSEMNVSTLELGDSALYLCASSFRVNTEAFFGQGTRLTVV.

Comments on this clone: The DNA is left out, because the CDR3 cannot be placed on it with certainty; the CDR3 is given as TCRdb lists it. V is TRBV1 and J is TRBJ1-3; the D call in the table, TRBD1, was not verified against the DNA. TRBV1 is a pseudogene. The CDR3 is 19 residues long, counting both termini. CDR3 amino acids: CTSSQGGQVGRGSGNTIYF.

V and J are TRBV9 and TRBJ1-1; maybe TRBD1 (5 bases). The germline V gene has CDR1 SGDLS and CDR2 YYNGEE. The CDR3 extends over 13 amino acids. Between the trimmed V and J ends, which lost 0 bases and 3 bases, there was a span of 6 bases. This chain's CDR3 is CASSVEGYTEAFF. CDR3 sequence (DNA): TGTGCCAGCAGCGTAGAGGGGTACACTGAAGCTTTCTTT. The whole variable domain, filled in from reference TRBV9 and TRBJ1-1, reads DSGVTQTPKHLITATGQRVTLRCSPRSGDLSVYWYQQSLDQGLQFLIQYYNGEERAKGNILERFSAQQFPDLHSELNLSSLELGDSALYFCASSVEGYTEAFFGQGTRLTVV.

This clone was counted only a few times. The chain has TRBV11-2 and TRBJ1-4; D is uncertain. This CDR3 is 14 amino acids long. V was pared by 4 bases and J by 8 bases, with 14 bases between. Germline-derived CDR1 and CDR2 are SGHAT and FQNNGV. CDR3: CASSSRRPGEKLFF. For the CDR3, the DNA is TGTGCCAGCAGCTCACGACGGCCGGGGGAAAAACTGTTTTTT.

The chain employs TRBV11-2 and TRBJ1-3; 12 bases agree with TRBD1. The V and J ends lost 4 bases and 0 bases, in that order; junction bases with no gene match: 7. The germline gives CDR1 SGHAT, CDR2 FQNNGV. The CDR3 length is 18 residues. Here the CDR3 DNA reads TGTGCCAGCAGCTCCGGGACAGGGGGCTCGAGCTCTGGAAACACCATATATTTT. Encoded protein: CASSSGTGGSSSGNTIYF.

The chain joins TRBV24-1 to TRBJ2-3, with 10 bases matching TRBD2. The CDR3 is made up of 17 amino acids. Germline assignment: CDR1 KGHDR and CDR2 SFDVKD. The V segment lost 0 bases and the J segment 8 bases; nucleotides outside the gene matches: 10. The chain's CDR3 is CATSDLYTGKREGTQYF. CDR3 sequence (DNA): TGTGCCACCAGTGATTTGTATACAGGGAAGCGGGAGGGTACGCAGTATTTT.

The rearrangement uses TRBV21-1 and TRBJ1-1; the table's D call, TRBD1, has no DNA check behind it. TRBV21-1 is termed a pseudogene. The CDR3 spans 14 residues. The CDR3 sequence is CASSKDNRDLEAFF. The CDR3 nucleotides are TGTGCCAGCAGCAAAGATAACAGAGACCTTGAAGCTTTCTTT.

In DNA form, the CDR3 reads TGTGCCAGCAGCCTAAGCGGGGGGAGCACAGATACGCAGTATTTT. Translation gives CASSLSGGSTDTQYF. The V gene is TRBV5-5, the J gene TRBJ2-3; 9 bases line up with TRBD2. The V segment lost 4 bases and the J segment 0 bases; nucleotides outside the gene matches: 3. This CDR3 has 15 amino acids. CDR1 is SGHKS, CDR2 YYEKEE, per germline (reference sequence).

This clone was counted a single time. The chain links TRBV5-1 to TRBJ2-5, with 7 bases aligning to TRBD1. The V gene end was trimmed by 0 bases and the J gene end by 8 bases; junction bases not matched to a gene: 1. The CDR3 consists of 12 residues. Germline V CDR1 and CDR2: SGHRS, YFSETQ. The CDR3 nucleotides are TGCGCCAGCAGCTTGGGACAGGGAACCCAGTACTTC. The encoded protein is CASSLGQGTQYF.

In this sample, this clone turned up many times. This chain joins TRBV12-3 or TRBV12-4 and TRBJ1-6, with TRBD1 matching over 8 bases. The CDR3 is 13 amino acids. V was clipped by 6 bases and J by 9 bases; unmatched bases: 4. CDR3 residues: CASRTGASSPLHF. As DNA, the CDR3 is TGTGCCAGCAGGACAGGGGCGTCTTCACCCCTCCACTTT.

The CDR3, as DNA: TGTGCCAGCAGCCAGACAGGGGGGAAGCATGGCTACACCTTC. Protein sequence: CASSQTGGKHGYTF. The chain links TRBV7-3 to TRBJ1-2; 9 bases agree with TRBD1. Losses at the gene ends were 5 bases for V and 6 bases for J; bases not matched to a gene: 7. CDR1 and CDR2 from the germline V gene are SGHTA and FQGTGA. CDR3 length equals 14 residues.

The V call is TRBV29-1, the J call TRBJ1-1, with D maybe TRBD1 (6 bases). The CDR3 loop spans 12 amino acids. Trimming removed 5 bases from V and 5 bases from J, with 12 bases in between. Germline V gene data show CDR1 as SQVTM and CDR2 as ANQGSEA. The CDR3 region has the DNA TGCAGCGTTTATGACAGGACTACTGAAGCTTTCTTT. As protein: CSVYDRTTEAFF.

The J gene is TRBJ1-2, the V gene TRBV19, with TRBD1 identical over 8 bases. With V trimmed by 3 bases and J by 6 bases, 6 bases remained unmatched. Germline-derived CDR1 and CDR2 are LNHDA and SQIVND (reference sequence). This CDR3 has 14 residues. CDR3 DNA: TGTGCCAGTAGTATCCGGGACAGGCCTAATGGCTACACCTTC. Translated, it gives CASSIRDRPNGYTF.

This sequence joins TRBV4-1 and TRBJ1-2, with no clear D. Germline assignment: CDR1 MGHRA and CDR2 YSYEKL. The CDR3 covers 12 residues. V was trimmed by 0 bases and J by 8 bases, leaving 7 bases between them. The CDR3 is CASSQDERGYTF. DNA for the CDR3: TGCGCCAGCAGCCAAGACGAGAGGGGCTACACCTTC.

The chain has TRBV6-5 and TRBJ2-2, with D perhaps matching TRBD2 (6 bases). This CDR3 spans 15 amino acids. Germline-derived CDR1 and CDR2 are MNHEY and SVGAGI. V gave up 3 bases and J gave up 1 base, with 9 bases separating them. CDR3 residues: CASSYKRVNTGELFF. The CDR3 bases are TGTGCCAGCAGTTATAAGCGGGTGAACACCGGGGAGCTGTTTTTT.

The rearrangement joins TRBV14 to TRBJ1-1; D gene ambiguous. There are 11 residues in the CDR3. V lost 8 bases and J 10 bases, leaving 14 bases between the germline ends. Germline V gene lookup returns CDR1 SGHDN and CDR2 FVKESK. The CDR3 is CASSSRSAAFF. The CDR3 coding sequence is TGTGCCAGCTCGTCGAGATCCGCAGCTTTCTTT.

The sample holds a few counts of this clone. The CDR3: CASSRGQAYNSPLHF. The CDR3 DNA reads TGTGCCAGCAGCCGAGGACAGGCCTATAATTCACCCCTCCACTTT. This sequence joins TRBV5-4 and TRBJ1-6; 7 bases agree with TRBD1. Germline CDR1 is SGHNT and CDR2 is YYREEE (reference sequence). This CDR3 is 15 amino acids long. Trimming cost V 4 bases and J 2 bases; bases outside gene matches: 3.

The rearrangement joins TRBV19 to TRBJ1-6, with 8 bases fitting TRBD1. Germline V CDR1 and CDR2: LNHDA, SQIVND (reference sequence). CDR3 size: 12 residues. J gave up 12 bases and V 9 bases, and 7 bases lay outside the gene matches. This CDR3 reads CASRQGSRPLHF. The CDR3 DNA is TGTGCCAGCCGACAGGGGAGTCGACCCCTCCACTTT.

V usage is TRBV5-1 and J usage is TRBJ2-2; 10 nucleotides match TRBD2. Trimming cost V 0 bases and J 0 bases; bases outside gene matches: 8. The CDR3 loop spans 19 amino acids. Germline V gives CDR1 SGHRS, CDR2 YFSETQ. DNA of the CDR3: TGCGCCAGCAGCTTGGCGACTAGCGGGTCACCTACGAACACCGGGGAGCTGTTTTTT. This gives the protein CASSLATSGSPTNTGELFF.

The genes are TRBV6-1 and TRBJ2-5; 7 bases line up with TRBD1. Per germline, CDR1 MNHNS and CDR2 SASEGT. The trim removed 1 base at V and 0 bases at J, leaving 8 bases unmatched. This CDR3 is built from 17 residues. Written as DNA, the CDR3 is TGTGCCAGCAGTGAAGGAGCTCGACAGGGCCACCAAGAGACCCAGTACTTC. Translated, it gives CASSEGARQGHQETQYF.